These 26 T cell receptor beta chains originate from one sample sequenced in a study of identical twins. Via MiXCR, TCRdb re-called the 5' RACE reads, giving one row per CDR3 protein. The sample contains some 250,000 distinct CDR3 sequences, over 5% of which appear only once. The same specimen was also included in a second study, on T cells expressing NK-cell markers.

Sequenced material: CD8+ T cells sorted from blood. The receptor set was obtained from a woman under 30 in good health.

At least ten counts were recorded for this clonotype. This chain links TRBV12-3 or TRBV12-4 with TRBJ2-1; D perhaps matches TRBD2 (6 bases). The CDR3 covers 14 residues. V lost 3 bases and J lost 8, with 14 bases in between. The CDR3 DNA is TGTGCCAGCAGTTTGGTTGGTTCGGGGGATGAGCAGTTCTTC. It codes for CASSLVGSGDEQFF.

The V call is TRBV6-1, the J call TRBJ2-3, with D tentatively TRBD2 (5 bases). Germline V gene lookup returns CDR1 MNHNS and CDR2 SASEGT. Trimming took 9 bases from V and 1 from J, leaving 17 bases between them. The CDR3 is 15 amino acids. The chain's CDR3 is CASVGSGHGTDTQYF. For the CDR3, the DNA is TGTGCCAGTGTGGGGAGCGGCCACGGCACAGATACGCAGTATTTT.

This clonotype appeared a few times. J is TRBJ2-7 and V is TRBV20-1, with TRBD2 as a possible D gene (6 bases). Trimming took 0 bases from V and 2 from J, leaving 11 bases between them. CDR3 length equals 14 residues. Germline CDR1 DFQATT, CDR2 SNEGSKA (reference sequence). The CDR3 DNA reads TGCAGTGCTAGAGATCGAGGAGGGGCCTACGAGCAGTACTTC. Translating it yields CSARDRGGAYEQYF.

V gene TRBV5-4 combines with J gene TRBJ2-7, with a tentative D call TRBD1 (6 bases). CDR1 and CDR2 from the germline V gene are SGHNT and YYREEE (reference sequence). V lost 4 bases to trimming and J lost 0 bases, with 14 bases between them. This CDR3 is 15 amino acids long. The CDR3 loop reads CASSGGQPSSYEQYF. The CDR3 nucleotides read TGTGCCAGCAGCGGAGGACAGCCTAGCTCCTACGAGCAGTACTTC.

The chain has TRBV25-1 and TRBJ2-3; D is unclear. Trimming left V 2 bases short and J 0 bases short, with 9 bases between. The V gene's germline CDR1 is MGHDK and CDR2 SYGVNS. This CDR3 has 15 residues. CDR3 coding DNA: TGTGCCAGCAGTGAACACGGCTCTAGCACAGATACGCAGTATTTT. Amino acids: CASSEHGSSTDTQYF.

This clonotype was observed at least ten times. The V call is TRBV24-1, the J call TRBJ2-2; perhaps TRBD2 as D (5 bases). Trimming left V 6 bases short and J 0 bases short, with 16 bases between. The CDR3 has 17 residues. CDR1 and CDR2 from the germline V gene are KGHDR and SFDVKD. CDR3 region: CATSLGPKEANTGELFF. The CDR3 DNA sequence: TGTGCCACCAGTTTAGGGCCAAAGGAGGCGAACACCGGGGAGCTGTTTTTT.

The genes are TRBV27 and TRBJ2-7; D possibly matches TRBD1 or TRBD2 (5 bases each). V lost 3 bases and J 1 base, leaving 10 bases between the germline ends. Germline V gene data show CDR1 as MNHEY and CDR2 as SMNVEV (reference sequence). CDR3 length: 14 residues. The CDR3 loop reads CASSFGGRSYEQYF. For the CDR3, the DNA is TGTGCCAGCAGTTTTGGGGGAAGGTCCTACGAGCAGTACTTC.

This clonotype was seen only a few times. The genes are TRBV9 and TRBJ2-1; TRBD1 matches at 8 bases. The junction had 8 bases not matched to a gene; V was cut back by 2 bases and J by 7 bases. This CDR3 comprises 15 residues. Germline V lookup: CDR1 SGDLS, CDR2 YYNGEE. The CDR3 region is CASSVPGQAHNEQFF. CDR3 nucleotide sequence: TGTGCCAGCAGCGTTCCGGGACAGGCACATAATGAGCAGTTCTTC.

The V call is TRBV6-5, the J call TRBJ2-1, with 7 bases aligning to TRBD2. Germline V CDR1 and CDR2: MNHEY, SVGAGI. CDR3 size: 12 residues. J was trimmed by 10 bases and V by 5 bases; bases with no gene match: 5. The CDR3 coding sequence is TGTGCCAGCAGTCACACTAGCGAGGAGCAGTTCTTC. Protein sequence: CASSHTSEEQFF.

The sample holds many counts of this clonotype. V usage is TRBV15 and J usage is TRBJ2-1; 8 bases agree with TRBD2. Germline CDR1 LNHNV, CDR2 YYDKDF (reference sequence). This CDR3 is built from 13 residues. After removal of 11 bases from V and 10 bases from J, the junction contained 13 bases not matched to a gene. The CDR3 region has the DNA TGTGCCGTCCGGGAGAGCGGGGGCAAAGAGCAGTTCTTC. Translated, it gives CAVRESGGKEQFF.

At least ten counts were recorded for this clonotype. The chain is built from TRBV2 and TRBJ1-1, with a weak D call TRBD1 (5 bases). This CDR3 is built from 12 residues. Trimming took off 9 bases at V and 1 base at J, with 9 bases between the two ends. CDR1 is SNHLY, CDR2 FYNNEI, per germline. The CDR3 spells CASTTGNTEAFF. The CDR3 nucleotides are TGTGCCAGTACCACAGGGAACACTGAAGCTTTCTTT.

In its sample, this clonotype was seen many times. The chain is built from TRBV29-1 and TRBJ2-7; 7 positions match TRBD1. The CDR3 is 16 residues long. J lost 3 bases, V lost 1 base, and 12 bases had no gene match. Per the germline V gene, CDR1 is SQVTM and CDR2 is ANQGSEA. The CDR3 here is CSVEGQTGKGFYEQYF. CDR3 in DNA: TGCAGCGTTGAAGGCCAGACAGGGAAGGGCTTCTACGAGCAGTACTTC.

The chain joins TRBV27 to TRBJ2-1, with D hard to call. The germline gives CDR1 MNHEY, CDR2 SMNVEV (reference sequence). The CDR3 has 15 residues. V was trimmed by 5 bases and J by 5 bases, leaving 16 bases between them. The CDR3, as DNA: TGTGCCAGCAGTCCCACACCCACTCAGGACAATGAGCAGTTCTTC. It codes for CASSPTPTQDNEQFF.

This clonotype came up many times. V and J are TRBV7-9 and TRBJ2-3; D is unresolved. Trimming took off 2 bases at V and 3 bases at J, with 6 bases between the two ends. CDR1 is SEHNR and CDR2 is FQNEAQ in the germline V gene (reference sequence). The CDR3 is 13 amino acids. In nucleotides, the CDR3 is TGTGCCAGCAGCTTAACAGAAACAGATACGCAGTATTTT. It codes for CASSLTETDTQYF.

This clonotype was picked up many times. The V gene is TRBV5-1, the J gene TRBJ2-1; 9 bases fit TRBD1. The CDR3 runs to 16 residues. V dropped 4 bases and J dropped 4; count of bases not matched to a gene: 9. CDR1 SGHRS and CDR2 YFSETQ come from the germline V gene. The CDR3 DNA follows: TGCGCCAGCAGCAAGGCACAGGGGGCGCTTTACAATGAGCAGTTCTTC. As protein: CASSKAQGALYNEQFF.

The genes are TRBV7-9 and TRBJ2-5; 8 bases line up with TRBD1. V was pared by 5 bases and J by 5 bases, with 10 bases of the junction left unmatched. The length of the CDR3 is 15 residues. CDR1 is SEHNR and CDR2 is FQNEAQ in the germline V gene (reference sequence). In DNA, the CDR3 is TGTGCCAGCAGCCCTACAGGGGGAGTTGGCGAGACCCAGTACTTC. Its translation is CASSPTGGVGETQYF. Supplemented by reference TRBV7-9 and TRBJ2-5, the full variable domain reads DTGVSQNPRHKITKRGQNVTFRCDPISEHNRLYWYRQTLGQGPEFLTYFQNEAQLEKSRLLSDRFSAERPKGSFSTLEIQRTEQGDSAMYLCASSPTGGVGETQYFGPGTRLLVL.

This clonotype was seen a handful of times. The V and J genes are TRBV25-1 and TRBJ2-6; D is unresolved. This CDR3 is 16 amino acids long. Germline CDR1 MGHDK, CDR2 SYGVNS. V gave up 1 base and J gave up 1 base, with 8 bases separating them. For the CDR3, the DNA is TGTGCCAGCAGTGAATTCTTAGGGTCTGGGGCCAACGTCCTGACTTTC. Its translation: CASSEFLGSGANVLTF.

This clonotype showed up many times. The chain uses TRBV25-1 and TRBJ1-1; D not resolved. V gave up 0 bases and J gave up 4 bases, with 6 bases separating them. CDR1 is MGHDK and CDR2 is SYGVNS in the germline V gene. CDR3 length: 13 residues. The CDR3 nucleotides read TGTGCCAGCAGTGAATATGGGAGCACTGAAGCTTTCTTT. As protein: CASSEYGSTEAFF. Full variable domain (rest looked up from reference TRBV25-1 and TRBJ1-1): EADIYQTPRYLVIGTGKKITLECSQTMGHDKMYWYQQDPGMELHLIHYSYGVNSTEKGDLSSESTVSRIRTEHFPLTLESARPSHTSQYLCASSEYGSTEAFFGQGTRLTVV.

In its sample, this clonotype was seen many times. The chain employs TRBV7-9 and TRBJ2-2, with D possibly being TRBD1 (5 bases). Per germline, CDR1 SEHNR and CDR2 FQNEAQ (reference sequence). V was cut by 3 bases and J by 7 bases, with 15 bases left in between. The CDR3 is 15 amino acids. CDR3 protein: CASSFPKTELGELFF. The CDR3 coding sequence is TGTGCCAGCAGCTTCCCTAAGACAGAGCTCGGGGAGCTGTTTTTT.

This clonotype was counted between two and nine times. The chain is built from TRBV9 and TRBJ2-7; D might be TRBD2 (5 bases). This CDR3 is 16 amino acids long. The V gene's germline CDR1 is SGDLS and CDR2 YYNGEE. V was pared by 0 bases and J by 3 bases, with 16 bases between. In DNA, the CDR3 is TGTGCCAGCAGCGTAGTGGCGGCTGCGGGTGTCTACGAGCAGTACTTC. This codes for CASSVVAAAGVYEQYF.

This clonotype was counted a few times. V usage is TRBV11-2 and J usage is TRBJ2-2; 12 bases fit TRBD2. V lost 1 base to trimming and J lost 4 bases; unmatched junction nucleotides: 1. The CDR3 is 16 residues long. CDR1 is SGHAT and CDR2 is FQNNGV in the germline V gene. Here the CDR3 reads CASSLGLAGATGELFF. The CDR3 nucleotides are TGTGCCAGCAGCTTAGGACTAGCGGGAGCCACCGGGGAGCTGTTTTTT. Filled out from reference TRBV11-2 and TRBJ2-2, the complete variable domain reads EAGVAQSPRYKIIEKRQSVAFWCNPISGHATLYWYQQILGQGPKLLIQFQNNGVVDDSQLPKDRFSAERLKGVDSTLKIQPAKLEDSAVYLCASSLGLAGATGELFFGEGSRLTVL.

This clonotype was observed a handful of times. This chain joins TRBV6-1 and TRBJ1-4, with D tentatively TRBD1 (5 bases). The CDR3 extends over 14 amino acids. Germline CDR1 reads MNHNS; CDR2 reads SASEGT. Deletions cut 6 bases from V and 4 bases from J, with 12 bases between. CDR3 nucleotides: TGTGCCAGCAGACCAGGGACCTTTAATGAAAAACTGTTTTTT. Translating gives CASRPGTFNEKLFF.

This clonotype was counted many times. V usage is TRBV6-4 and J usage is TRBJ1-6, with D possibly matching TRBD1 (6 bases). V was shortened by 6 bases and J by 10 bases, with 16 bases between the two germline ends. This CDR3 has 14 residues. Per germline, CDR1 MRHNA and CDR2 SNTAGT. CDR3 residues: CASSPTGPGSPLHF. CDR3 bases: TGTGCCAGCAGCCCGACAGGTCCGGGGTCACCCCTCCACTTT.

This clonotype was observed a handful of times. The chain carries TRBV4-3 and TRBJ2-1, with D tentatively TRBD2 (5 bases). Germline values: CDR1 LGHNA, CDR2 YSLEER. V was pared by 0 bases and J by 3 bases, with 12 bases between. The CDR3 covers 16 residues. In DNA form, the CDR3 reads TGCGCCAGCAGCCAAGATCTGAGCGGCGGCTACAATGAGCAGTTCTTC. Protein sequence: CASSQDLSGGYNEQFF.

This clonotype occurred a few times. The chain joins TRBV12-3 or TRBV12-4 to TRBJ2-5; no clear D. Deletions cut 7 bases from V and 4 bases from J, with 13 bases between. This CDR3 is built from 13 residues. CDR3 residues: CASTAPQTETQYF. CDR3 in DNA: TGTGCCAGCACCGCCCCTCAGACAGAGACCCAGTACTTC.

This clonotype has a count of ten or more. V is TRBV29-1 and J is TRBJ2-7, with no clear D. Looked up from germline, CDR1 is SQVTM and CDR2 is ANQGSEA. Trimming stripped 7 bases from V and 6 bases from J, with 13 bases between. The CDR3 spans 11 residues. The CDR3 region has the DNA TGCAGCGCCCAGAGCCCCGGCGAGCAGTACTTC. Translating gives CSAQSPGEQYF.